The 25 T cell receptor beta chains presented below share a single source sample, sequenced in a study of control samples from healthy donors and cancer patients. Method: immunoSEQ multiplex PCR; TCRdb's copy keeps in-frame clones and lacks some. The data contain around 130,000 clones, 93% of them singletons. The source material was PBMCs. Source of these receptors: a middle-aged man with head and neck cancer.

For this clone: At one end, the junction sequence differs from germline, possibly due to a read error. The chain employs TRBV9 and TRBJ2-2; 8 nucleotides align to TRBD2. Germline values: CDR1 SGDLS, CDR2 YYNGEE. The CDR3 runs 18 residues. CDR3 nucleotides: TGTGCCCGCAGCGTAAGGAGGCTCGGGGGGGAGAACACCGGGGAGCTGTTTTTT. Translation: CARSVRRLGGENTGELFF.

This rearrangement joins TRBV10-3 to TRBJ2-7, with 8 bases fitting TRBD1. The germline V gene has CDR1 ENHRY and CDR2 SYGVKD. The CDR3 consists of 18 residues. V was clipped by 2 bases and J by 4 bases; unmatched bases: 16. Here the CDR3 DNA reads TGTGCCATCAGTGAGAGGAGCTGGGGTCAGGGGGCGAGGTACGAGCAGTACTTC. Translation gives CAISERSWGQGARYEQYF.

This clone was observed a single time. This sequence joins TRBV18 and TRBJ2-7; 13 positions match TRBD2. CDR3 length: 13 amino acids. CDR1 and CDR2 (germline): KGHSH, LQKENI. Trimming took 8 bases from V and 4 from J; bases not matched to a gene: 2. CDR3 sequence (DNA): TGTGCCAGCCGGACTAGCGGGGGTTACGAGCAGTACTTC. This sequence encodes CASRTSGGYEQYF.

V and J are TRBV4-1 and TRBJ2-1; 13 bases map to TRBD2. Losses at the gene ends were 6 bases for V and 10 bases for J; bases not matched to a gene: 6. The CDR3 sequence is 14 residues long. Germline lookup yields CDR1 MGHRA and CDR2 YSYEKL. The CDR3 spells CASRTSGGAGEQFF. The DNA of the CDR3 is TGCGCCAGCAGAACTAGCGGGGGGGCAGGGGAGCAGTTCTTC.

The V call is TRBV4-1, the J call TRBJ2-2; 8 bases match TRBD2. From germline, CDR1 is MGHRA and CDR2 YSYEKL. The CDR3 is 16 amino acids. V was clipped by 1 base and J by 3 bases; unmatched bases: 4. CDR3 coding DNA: TGCGCCAGCAGCCAAGGGGTAGCGGGGTACACCGGGGAGCTGTTTTTT. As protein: CASSQGVAGYTGELFF.

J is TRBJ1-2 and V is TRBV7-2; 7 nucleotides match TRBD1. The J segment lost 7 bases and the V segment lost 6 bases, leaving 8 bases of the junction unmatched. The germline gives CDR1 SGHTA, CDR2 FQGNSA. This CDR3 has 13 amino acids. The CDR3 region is CASRPTGVGGYTF. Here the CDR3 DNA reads TGTGCCAGCAGACCTACAGGGGTAGGTGGCTACACCTTC.

Here the CDR3 DNA reads TGTGCCAGCAGCCAAGGGCGGGATGAGCAGTTCTTC. Protein sequence: CASSQGRDEQFF. The chain recombines TRBV3-1 (or the pseudogene TRBV3-2) with TRBJ2-1; TRBD2 might be the D (5 bases). Germline V lookup: CDR1 LGHDT, CDR2 YNNKEL (reference sequence). CDR3 length: 12 residues. Trimming left V 1 base short and J 8 bases short, with 6 bases between.

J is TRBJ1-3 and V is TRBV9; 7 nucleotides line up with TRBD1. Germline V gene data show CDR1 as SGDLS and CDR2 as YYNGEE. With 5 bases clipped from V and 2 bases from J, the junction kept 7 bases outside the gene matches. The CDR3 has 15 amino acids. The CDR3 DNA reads TGTGCCAGCAGTGAACAGGGGAGAGCTGGAAACACCATATATTTT. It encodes CASSEQGRAGNTIYF.

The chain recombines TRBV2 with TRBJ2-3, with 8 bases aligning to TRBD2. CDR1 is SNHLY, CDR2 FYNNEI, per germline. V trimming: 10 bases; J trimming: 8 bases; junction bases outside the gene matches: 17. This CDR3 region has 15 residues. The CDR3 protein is CAILRASGPAGTQYF. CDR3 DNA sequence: TGTGCCATCTTGAGGGCTAGCGGGCCCGCGGGTACGCAGTATTTT.

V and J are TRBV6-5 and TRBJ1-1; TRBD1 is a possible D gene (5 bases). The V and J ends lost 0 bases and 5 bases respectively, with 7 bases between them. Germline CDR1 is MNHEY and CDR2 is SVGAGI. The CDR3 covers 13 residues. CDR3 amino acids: CASSYSWGTEAFF. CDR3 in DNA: TGTGCCAGCAGTTACTCGTGGGGGACTGAAGCTTTCTTT.

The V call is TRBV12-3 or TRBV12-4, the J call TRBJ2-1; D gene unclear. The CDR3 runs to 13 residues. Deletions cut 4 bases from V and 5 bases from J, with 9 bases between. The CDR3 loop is CASSSDQNNEQFF. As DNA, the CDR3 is TGTGCCAGCAGTTCTGACCAGAACAATGAGCAGTTCTTC.

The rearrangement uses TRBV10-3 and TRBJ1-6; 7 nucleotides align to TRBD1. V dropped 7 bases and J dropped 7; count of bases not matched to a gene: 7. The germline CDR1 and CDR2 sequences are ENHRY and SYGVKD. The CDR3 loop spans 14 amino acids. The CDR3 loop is CAIKLGQENSPLHF. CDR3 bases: TGTGCCATCAAATTAGGACAGGAAAATTCACCCCTCCACTTT.

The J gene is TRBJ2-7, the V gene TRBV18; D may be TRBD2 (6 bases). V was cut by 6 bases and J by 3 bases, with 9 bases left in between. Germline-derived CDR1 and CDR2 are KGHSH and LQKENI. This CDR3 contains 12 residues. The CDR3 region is CASSLGSYEQYF. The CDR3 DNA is TGTGCCAGCTCCCTCGGGAGCTACGAGCAGTACTTC.

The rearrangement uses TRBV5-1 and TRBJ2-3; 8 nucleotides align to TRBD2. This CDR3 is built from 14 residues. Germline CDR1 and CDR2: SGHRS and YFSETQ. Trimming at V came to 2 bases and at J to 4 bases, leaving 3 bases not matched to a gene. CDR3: CASSLSGGADTQYF. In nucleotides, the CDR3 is TGCGCCAGCAGCTTATCCGGGGGGGCAGATACGCAGTATTTT.

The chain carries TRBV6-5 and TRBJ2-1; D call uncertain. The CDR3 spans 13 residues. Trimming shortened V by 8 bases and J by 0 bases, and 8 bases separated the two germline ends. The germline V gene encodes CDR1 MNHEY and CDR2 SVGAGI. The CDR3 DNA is TGTGCCAGCTCAGCCAGCTCCTACAATGAGCAGTTCTTC. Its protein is CASSASSYNEQFF.

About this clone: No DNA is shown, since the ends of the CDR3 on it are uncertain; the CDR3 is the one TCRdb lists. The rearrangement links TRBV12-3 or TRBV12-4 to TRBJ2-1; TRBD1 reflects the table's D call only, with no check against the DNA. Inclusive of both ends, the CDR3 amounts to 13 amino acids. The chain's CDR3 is CASRFGFGTGLFF.

CDR3 sequence reads: CASSMDREETQYF. DNA for the CDR3: TGTGCCAGCAGCATGGACAGGGAGGAGACCCAGTACTTC. V usage is TRBV7-2 and J usage is TRBJ2-5; TRBD1 matches at 8 bases. Germline V gene lookup returns CDR1 SGHTA and CDR2 FQGNSA. J gave up 5 bases and V 5 bases, and 4 bases lay outside the gene matches. The CDR3 sequence is 13 residues long.

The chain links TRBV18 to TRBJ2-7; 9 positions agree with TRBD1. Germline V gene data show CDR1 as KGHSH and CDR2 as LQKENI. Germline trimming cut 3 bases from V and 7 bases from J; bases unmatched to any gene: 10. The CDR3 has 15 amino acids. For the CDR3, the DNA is TGTGCCAGCTCACCCCCCGGGACAGGGACCCTTGAGCAGTACTTC. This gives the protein CASSPPGTGTLEQYF. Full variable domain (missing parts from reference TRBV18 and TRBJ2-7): NAGVMQNPRHLVRRRGQEARLRCSPMKGHSHVYWYRQLPEEGLKFMVYLQKENIIDESGMPKERFSAEFPKEGPSILRIQQVVRGDSAAYFCASSPPGTGTLEQYFGPGTRLTVT.

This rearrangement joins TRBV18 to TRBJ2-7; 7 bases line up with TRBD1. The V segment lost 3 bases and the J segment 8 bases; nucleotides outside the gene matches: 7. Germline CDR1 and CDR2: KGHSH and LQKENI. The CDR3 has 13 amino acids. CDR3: CASSPGMDRKQYF. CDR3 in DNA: TGTGCCAGCTCACCCGGGATGGACAGGAAGCAGTACTTC.

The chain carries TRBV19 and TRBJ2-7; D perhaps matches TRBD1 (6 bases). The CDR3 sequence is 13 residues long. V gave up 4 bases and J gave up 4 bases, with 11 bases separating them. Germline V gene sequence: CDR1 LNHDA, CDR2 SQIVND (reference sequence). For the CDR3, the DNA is TGTGCCAGTAGTAAAGACAGGCGTTACGAGCAGTACTTC. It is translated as CASSKDRRYEQYF.

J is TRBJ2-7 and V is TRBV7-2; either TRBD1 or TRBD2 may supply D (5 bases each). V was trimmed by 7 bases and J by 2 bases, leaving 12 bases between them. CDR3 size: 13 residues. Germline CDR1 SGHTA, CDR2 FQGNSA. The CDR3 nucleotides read TGTGCCAGCATGAGGGGTGGTGCCTACGAGCAGTACTTC. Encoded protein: CASMRGGAYEQYF.

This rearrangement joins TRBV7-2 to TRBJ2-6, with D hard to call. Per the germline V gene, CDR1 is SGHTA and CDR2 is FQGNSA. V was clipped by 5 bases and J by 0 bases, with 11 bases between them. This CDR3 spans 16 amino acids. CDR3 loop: CASSKTGFSGANVLTF. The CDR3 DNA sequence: TGTGCCAGCAGCAAAACTGGCTTCTCTGGGGCCAACGTCCTGACTTTC.

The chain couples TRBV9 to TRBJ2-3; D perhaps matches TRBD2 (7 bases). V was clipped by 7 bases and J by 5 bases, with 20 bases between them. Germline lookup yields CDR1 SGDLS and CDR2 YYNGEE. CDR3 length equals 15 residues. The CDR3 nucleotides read TGTGCCAGCGGATCGATACGGGGGGCCCTAGATACGCAGTATTTT. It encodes CASGSIRGALDTQYF.

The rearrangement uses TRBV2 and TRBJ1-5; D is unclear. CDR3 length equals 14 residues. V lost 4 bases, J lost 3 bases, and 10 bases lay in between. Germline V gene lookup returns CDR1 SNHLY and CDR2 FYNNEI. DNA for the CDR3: TGTGCCAGCAGTGGGACTTTCCTCAATCAGCCCCAGCATTTT. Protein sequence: CASSGTFLNQPQHF.

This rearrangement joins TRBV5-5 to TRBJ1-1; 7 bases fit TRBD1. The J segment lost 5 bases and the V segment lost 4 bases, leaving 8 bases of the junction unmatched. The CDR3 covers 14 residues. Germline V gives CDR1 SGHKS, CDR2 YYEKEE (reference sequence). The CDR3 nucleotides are TGTGCCAGCAGCCCGGGACAGTGGGGAACTGAAGCTTTCTTT. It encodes CASSPGQWGTEAFF.